This TCR beta chain was sequenced in a study of cytomegalovirus exposure and HLA in healthy donors. Looking at the study overall: Early released data had about 80 million unique TCRs, all coming from HLA-typed donors. Study-wide findings and caveats: When presence/absence was analysed, sequencing depth was taken to be roughly uniform across donors. In a later analysis, parvovirus B19, influenza, CMV and Epstein-Barr virus appeared linked to several top co-occurrence clusters. TCR beta V segments were, for the most part, productive about 87% or about 30% of the time in an earlier analysis.

With regard to this clone: What it binds is not known.

CDR1 and CDR2 (germline): LNHDA, SQIVND (reference sequence). V lost 4 bases to trimming and J lost 5 bases; unmatched junction nucleotides: 0. The CDR3 has 12 residues. A multiplex PCR was run with 60 Vbeta primers and 13 Jbeta primers. Sequencing used immunoSEQ multiplex PCR; TCRdb keeps in-frame clones, though not all of them. In the table there are around 130,000 clones, just over 75% of which are singletons. Material: PBMCs. The sequence came from a woman aged 50 to 60 in good health and CMV-seronegative. J is TRBJ2-3 and V is TRBV19; TRBD2 matches 7 bases. The CDR3 DNA sequence: TGTGCCAGTAGTAAGCGGGGAGATACGCAGTATTTT. Translating gives CASSKRGDTQYF.